These 15 T cell receptor beta chains were all obtained from the same sample, sequenced in a study of T cell changes during pregnancy in multiple sclerosis. The method was immunoSEQ multiplex PCR; TCRdb's version includes in-frame clones alone and lacks a portion of them. The sample has 64,000 or so clones, about 92% seen once. The source was peripheral blood, collected in the first trimester of pregnancy. The receptors shown here come from a female donor with multiple sclerosis, enrolled in a pregnancy study.

This clone is a singleton in its sample. CDR3 amino acids: CASSRTLAGALTDTQYF. The CDR3 DNA reads TGCGCCAGCAGCCGAACCCTAGCGGGAGCTCTTACAGATACGCAGTATTTT. The J gene is TRBJ2-3, the V gene TRBV4-1; 10 nucleotides line up with TRBD2. V was pared by 4 bases and J by 3 bases, with 10 bases of the junction left unmatched. This CDR3 is 17 amino acids long. CDR1 and CDR2 from the germline V gene are MGHRA and YSYEKL.

The rearrangement uses TRBV9 and TRBJ2-1; 8 bases fit TRBD2. The length of the CDR3 is 16 residues. Germline-derived CDR1 and CDR2 are SGDLS and YYNGEE. J was trimmed by 0 bases and V by 1 base; bases with no gene match: 3. The CDR3 nucleotides are TGTGCCAGCAGCGTAAACAGCGGGAGCTCCTACAATGAGCAGTTCTTC. Translation: CASSVNSGSSYNEQFF.

The chain is built from TRBV4-2 and TRBJ2-7, with D possibly being TRBD2 (6 bases). V lost 0 bases and J 3 bases, leaving 15 bases between the germline ends. The germline CDR1 and CDR2 sequences are LGHNA and YNFKEQ. The CDR3 sequence is 16 residues long. The CDR3 sequence is CASSQDSGVGSYEQYF. The DNA for the CDR3 is TGTGCCAGCAGCCAAGATAGTGGGGTCGGGAGCTACGAGCAGTACTTC.

The chain links TRBV7-9 to TRBJ1-1; D may be TRBD1 (6 bases). This CDR3 is built from 15 residues. Per germline, CDR1 SEHNR and CDR2 FQNEAQ (reference sequence). Between the trimmed V and J ends, which lost 2 bases and 2 bases, there was a span of 12 bases. CDR3: CASSLPGGLNTEAFF. In nucleotides, the CDR3 is TGTGCCAGCAGCTTACCGGGGGGCTTAAACACTGAAGCTTTCTTT.

The chain uses TRBV19 and TRBJ1-1; 9 bases match TRBD1. Germline CDR1 reads LNHDA; CDR2 reads SQIVND (reference sequence). With 4 bases clipped from V and 3 bases from J, the junction kept 12 bases outside the gene matches. This CDR3 has 17 amino acids. Here the CDR3 reads CASSTLTGGAVYTEAFF. In nucleotides, the CDR3 is TGTGCCAGTAGTACGCTAACAGGGGGCGCGGTATACACTGAAGCTTTCTTT.

The V gene is TRBV7-2, the J gene TRBJ1-2; the D gene is possibly TRBD1 (5 bases). The germline CDR1 and CDR2 sequences are SGHTA and FQGNSA. This CDR3 is 13 amino acids long. V was shortened by 8 bases and J by 6 bases, with 16 bases between the two germline ends. The CDR3 DNA reads as TGTGCCAGCCGCCCGGGAGGGGTAGATGGCTACACCTTC. Translated: CASRPGGVDGYTF.

The J gene is TRBJ2-4, the V gene TRBV6-1; D perhaps matches TRBD1 (6 bases). The CDR3 runs to 16 residues. Germline V gives CDR1 MNHNS, CDR2 SASEGT. V was cut by 2 bases and J by 8 bases, with 19 bases left in between. The CDR3 is CASSESRKQGQDIQYF. For the CDR3, the DNA is TGTGCCAGCAGTGAAAGTCGTAAGCAGGGGCAGGACATTCAGTACTTC.

CDR3 amino acids: CASSNDRELNYGYTF. The DNA for the CDR3 is TGTGCCAGCAGTAATGACAGGGAGTTGAACTATGGCTACACCTTC. The chain links TRBV28 to TRBJ1-2; TRBD1 aligns across 7 bases. Germline CDR1 MDHEN, CDR2 SYDVKM. The CDR3 runs 15 residues. V shed 5 bases and J 2 bases; nucleotides not matched to a gene: 8.

Here the CDR3 DNA reads TGCAGCGTGGGAGCGGCGGCGGGGCCCCAGCATTTT. It translates to CSVGAAAGPQHF. The chain recombines TRBV29-1 with TRBJ1-5, with no clear D. The germline CDR1 and CDR2 sequences are SQVTM and ANQGSEA. V dropped 6 bases and J dropped 9 bases, with 15 bases sitting between them. The CDR3 has 12 amino acids.

V is TRBV7-4 and J is TRBJ1-5; TRBD1 matches 8 bases. V was clipped by 1 base and J by 1 base; unmatched bases: 6. Germline values: CDR1 SGHVT, CDR2 SQSDAQ. The CDR3 has 17 residues. Here the CDR3 reads CASSLGTGKGSNQPQHF. CDR3 coding DNA: TGTGCCAGCAGCTTAGGGACAGGGAAGGGCAGCAATCAGCCCCAGCATTTT.

The chain has TRBV7-6 and TRBJ2-1; 7 bases align to TRBD1. The CDR3 has 15 amino acids. The J segment lost 14 bases and the V segment lost 5 bases, leaving 18 bases of the junction unmatched. Looked up from germline, CDR1 is SGHVS and CDR2 is FNYEAQ. CDR3 protein: CASSLNMRGQDAEFF. As DNA, the CDR3 is TGTGCCAGCAGCCTAAATATGAGGGGGCAGGATGCTGAGTTCTTC.

This chain links TRBV6-6 with TRBJ2-7; no firm D call. Germline loops: CDR1 MNHNY, CDR2 SVGAGI (reference sequence). Between the trimmed V and J ends, which lost 5 bases and 6 bases, there was a span of 8 bases. This CDR3 is built from 11 residues. The CDR3 DNA follows: TGTGCCAGCAGTACCAGGCGCGAGCAGTACTTC. This codes for CASSTRREQYF.

The chain is built from TRBV7-3 and TRBJ2-2, with no clear D. V was shortened by 4 bases and J by 6 bases, with 9 bases between the two germline ends. This CDR3 has 13 amino acids. Germline CDR1 SGHTA, CDR2 FQGTGA. The CDR3 reads CASSSGKSGELFF. Written as DNA, the CDR3 is TGTGCCAGCAGCTCAGGAAAATCCGGGGAGCTGTTTTTT.

The chain couples TRBV5-1 to TRBJ1-3; weak D call: TRBD1 (5 bases). The V end lost 0 bases, the J end lost 2 bases, and 9 bases lay between the germline ends. The CDR3 has 15 residues. Germline values: CDR1 SGHRS, CDR2 YFSETQ. The DNA of the CDR3 is TGCGCCAGCAGCTTGGAAGGGGTGCCTGGAAACACCATATATTTT. It is translated as CASSLEGVPGNTIYF.

The rearrangement joins TRBV11-2 to TRBJ2-2, with D possibly matching TRBD1 (5 bases). The V and J ends lost 1 base and 6 bases respectively, with 9 bases between them. The CDR3 contains 14 residues. Germline V gene sequence: CDR1 SGHAT, CDR2 FQNNGV. CDR3: CASSLVTGSGELFF. The CDR3 DNA reads as TGTGCCAGCAGCTTAGTCACAGGTTCCGGGGAGCTGTTTTTT.